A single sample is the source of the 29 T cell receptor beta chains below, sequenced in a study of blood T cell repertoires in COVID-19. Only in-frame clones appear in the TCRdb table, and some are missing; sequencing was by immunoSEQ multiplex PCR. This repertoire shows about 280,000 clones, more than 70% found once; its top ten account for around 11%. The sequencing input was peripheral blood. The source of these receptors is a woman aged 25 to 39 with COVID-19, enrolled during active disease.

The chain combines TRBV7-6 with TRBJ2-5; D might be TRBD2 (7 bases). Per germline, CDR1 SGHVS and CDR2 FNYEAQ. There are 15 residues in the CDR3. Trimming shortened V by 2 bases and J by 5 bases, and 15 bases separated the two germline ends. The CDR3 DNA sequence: TGTGCCAGCAGCTTAAGGGGGAGGGCCGGGGAGACCCAGTACTTC. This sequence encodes CASSLRGRAGETQYF.

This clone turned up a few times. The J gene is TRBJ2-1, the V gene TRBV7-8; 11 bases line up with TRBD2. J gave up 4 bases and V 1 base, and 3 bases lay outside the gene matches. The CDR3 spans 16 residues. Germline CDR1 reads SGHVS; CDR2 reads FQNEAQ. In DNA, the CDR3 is TGTGCCAGCAGCTTAGAAGGGACTAGCGGTTACAATGAGCAGTTCTTC. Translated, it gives CASSLEGTSGYNEQFF.

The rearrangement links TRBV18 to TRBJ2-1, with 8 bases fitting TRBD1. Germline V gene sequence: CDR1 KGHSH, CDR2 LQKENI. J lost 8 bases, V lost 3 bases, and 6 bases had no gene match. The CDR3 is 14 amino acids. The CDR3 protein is CASSPARGLDEQFF. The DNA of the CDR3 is TGTGCCAGCTCACCCGCCAGGGGGCTTGATGAGCAGTTCTTC.

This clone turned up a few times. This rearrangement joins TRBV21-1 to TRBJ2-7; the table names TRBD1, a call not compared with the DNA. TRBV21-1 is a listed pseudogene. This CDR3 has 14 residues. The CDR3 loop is CASSARDRAYEQYF. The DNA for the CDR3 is TGTGCCAGCAGCGCTCGGGACAGGGCCTACGAGCAGTACTTC.

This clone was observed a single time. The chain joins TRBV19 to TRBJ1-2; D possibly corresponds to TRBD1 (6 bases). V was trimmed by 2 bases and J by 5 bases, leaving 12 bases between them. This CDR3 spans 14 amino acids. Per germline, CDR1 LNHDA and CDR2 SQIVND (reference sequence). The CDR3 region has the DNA TGTGCCAGTAGTATACAGGGGCGGATATATGGCTACACCTTC. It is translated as CASSIQGRIYGYTF.

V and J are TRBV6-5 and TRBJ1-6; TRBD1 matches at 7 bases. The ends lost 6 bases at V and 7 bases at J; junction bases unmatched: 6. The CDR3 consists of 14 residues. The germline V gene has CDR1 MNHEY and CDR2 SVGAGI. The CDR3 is CASRGGQNNSPLHF. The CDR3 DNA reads TGTGCCAGCAGGGGGGGACAGAACAATTCACCCCTCCACTTT.

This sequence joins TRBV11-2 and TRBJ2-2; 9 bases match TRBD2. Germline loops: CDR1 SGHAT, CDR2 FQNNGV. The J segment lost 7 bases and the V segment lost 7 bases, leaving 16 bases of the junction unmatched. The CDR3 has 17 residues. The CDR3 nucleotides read TGTGCCAGCACCTGGGGCGGGAGGGCCAAGCTAGGCGGGGAGCTGTTTTTT. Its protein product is CASTWGGRAKLGGELFF.

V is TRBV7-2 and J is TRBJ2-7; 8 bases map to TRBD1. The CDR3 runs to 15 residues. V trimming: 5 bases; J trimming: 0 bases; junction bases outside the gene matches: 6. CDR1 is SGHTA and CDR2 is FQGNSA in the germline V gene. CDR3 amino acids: CASSLRTGNSYEQYF. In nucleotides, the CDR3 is TGTGCCAGCAGCCTACGGACAGGGAACTCCTACGAGCAGTACTTC.

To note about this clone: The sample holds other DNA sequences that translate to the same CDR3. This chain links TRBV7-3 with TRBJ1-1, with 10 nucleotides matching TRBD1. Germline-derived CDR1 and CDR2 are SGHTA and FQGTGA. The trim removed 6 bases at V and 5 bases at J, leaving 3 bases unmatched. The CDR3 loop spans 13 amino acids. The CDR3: CASSRDRGTEAFF. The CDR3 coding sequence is TGTGCCAGCAGTCGGGACAGGGGAACTGAAGCTTTCTTT.

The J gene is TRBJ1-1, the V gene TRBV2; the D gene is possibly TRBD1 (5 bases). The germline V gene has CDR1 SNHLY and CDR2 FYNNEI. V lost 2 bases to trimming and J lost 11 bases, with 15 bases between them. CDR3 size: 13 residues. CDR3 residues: CASSEFGSWGAFF. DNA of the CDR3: TGTGCCAGCAGTGAATTCGGCAGTTGGGGCGCTTTCTTT.

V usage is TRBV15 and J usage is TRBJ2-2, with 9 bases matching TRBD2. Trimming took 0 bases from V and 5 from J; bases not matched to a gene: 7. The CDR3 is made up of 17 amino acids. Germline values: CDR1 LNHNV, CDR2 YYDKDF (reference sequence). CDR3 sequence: CATSRDRASGITGELFF. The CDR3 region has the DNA TGTGCCACCAGCAGAGATCGGGCTAGCGGGATTACCGGGGAGCTGTTTTTT.

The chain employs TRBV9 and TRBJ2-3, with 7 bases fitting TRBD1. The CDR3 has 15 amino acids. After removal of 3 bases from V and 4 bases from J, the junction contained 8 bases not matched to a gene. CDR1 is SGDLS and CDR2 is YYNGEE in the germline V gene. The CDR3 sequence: CASSAISQGADTQYF. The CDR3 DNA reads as TGTGCCAGCAGCGCCATTTCGCAGGGGGCAGATACGCAGTATTTT.

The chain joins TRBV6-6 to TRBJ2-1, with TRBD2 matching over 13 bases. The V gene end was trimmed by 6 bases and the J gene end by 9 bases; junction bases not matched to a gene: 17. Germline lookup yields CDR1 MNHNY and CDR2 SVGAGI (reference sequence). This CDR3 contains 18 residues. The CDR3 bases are TGTGCCAGCAGCCGATTAGAAGCCGGGACTAGCGGGATTCGTGAGCAGTTCTTC. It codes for CASSRLEAGTSGIREQFF.

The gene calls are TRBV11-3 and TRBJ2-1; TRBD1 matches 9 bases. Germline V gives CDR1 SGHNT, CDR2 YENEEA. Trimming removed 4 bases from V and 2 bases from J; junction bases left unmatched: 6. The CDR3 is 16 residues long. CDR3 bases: TGTGCCAGCAGCTCCCGGGACAGGGCAACCTACAATGAGCAGTTCTTC. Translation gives CASSSRDRATYNEQFF.

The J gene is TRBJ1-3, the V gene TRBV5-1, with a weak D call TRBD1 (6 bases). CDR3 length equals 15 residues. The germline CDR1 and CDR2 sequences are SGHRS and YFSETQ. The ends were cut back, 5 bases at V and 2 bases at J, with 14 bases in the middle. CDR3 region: CASRGGQTPGNTIYF. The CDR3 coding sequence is TGCGCCAGCAGAGGAGGACAGACTCCTGGAAACACCATATATTTT.

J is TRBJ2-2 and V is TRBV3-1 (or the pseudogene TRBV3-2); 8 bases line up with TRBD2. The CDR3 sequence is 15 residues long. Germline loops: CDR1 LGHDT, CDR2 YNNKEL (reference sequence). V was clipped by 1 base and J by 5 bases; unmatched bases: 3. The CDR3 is CASSQGGGGTGELFF. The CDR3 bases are TGTGCCAGCAGCCAAGGAGGCGGGGGGACCGGGGAGCTGTTTTTT.

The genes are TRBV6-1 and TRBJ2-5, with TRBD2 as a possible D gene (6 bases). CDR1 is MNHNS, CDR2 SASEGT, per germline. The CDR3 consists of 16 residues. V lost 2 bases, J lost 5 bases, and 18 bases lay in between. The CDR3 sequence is CASSETFVGTEETQYF. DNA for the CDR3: TGTGCCAGCAGTGAAACCTTTGTAGGGACTGAGGAGACCCAGTACTTC.

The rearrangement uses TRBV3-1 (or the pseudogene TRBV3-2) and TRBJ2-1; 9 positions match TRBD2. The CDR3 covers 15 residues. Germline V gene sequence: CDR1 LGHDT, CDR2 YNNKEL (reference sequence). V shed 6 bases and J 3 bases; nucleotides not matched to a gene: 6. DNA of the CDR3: TGTGCCAGCAGTCAGAATAGCGGGAGCTACAATGAGCAGTTCTTC. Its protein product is CASSQNSGSYNEQFF.

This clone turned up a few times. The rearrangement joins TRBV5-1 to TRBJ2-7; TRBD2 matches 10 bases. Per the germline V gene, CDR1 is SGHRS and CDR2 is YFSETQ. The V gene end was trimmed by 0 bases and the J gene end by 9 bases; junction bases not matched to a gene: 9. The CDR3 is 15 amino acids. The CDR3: CASSLVQRGGDGQYF. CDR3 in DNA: TGCGCCAGCAGCTTGGTGCAGCGGGGGGGTGATGGGCAGTACTTC.

The CDR3 region is CASSFQGFDYGYTF. The DNA of the CDR3 is TGTGCCAGCAGCTTCCAGGGTTTCGACTATGGCTACACCTTC. V is TRBV5-6 and J is TRBJ1-2; weak D call: TRBD1 (5 bases). This CDR3 comprises 14 residues. Trimming removed 2 bases from V and 3 bases from J, with 11 bases in between. The germline gives CDR1 SGHDT, CDR2 YYEEEE.

CDR3 sequence (DNA): TGTGCCAGCAGGTACCCGGGACAGGGGGCTCATCAGCCCCAGCATTTT. Its protein is CASRYPGQGAHQPQHF. V usage is TRBV28 and J usage is TRBJ1-5; 12 bases align to TRBD1. Losses at the gene ends were 6 bases for V and 5 bases for J; bases not matched to a gene: 8. The germline V gene has CDR1 MDHEN and CDR2 SYDVKM. This CDR3 is 16 amino acids long.

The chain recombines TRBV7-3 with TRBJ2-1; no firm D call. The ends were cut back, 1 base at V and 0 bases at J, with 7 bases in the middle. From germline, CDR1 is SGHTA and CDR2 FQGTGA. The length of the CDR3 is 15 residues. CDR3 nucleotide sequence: TGTGCCAGCAGCTTAATTCCCGGCTCCTACAATGAGCAGTTCTTC. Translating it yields CASSLIPGSYNEQFF.

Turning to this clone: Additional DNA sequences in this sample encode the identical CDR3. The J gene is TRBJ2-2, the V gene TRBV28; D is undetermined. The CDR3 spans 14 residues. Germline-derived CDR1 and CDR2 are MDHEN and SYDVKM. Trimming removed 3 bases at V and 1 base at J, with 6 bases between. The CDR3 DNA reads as TGTGCCAGCAGTTTGGGCCTGAACACCGGGGAGCTGTTTTTT. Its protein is CASSLGLNTGELFF.

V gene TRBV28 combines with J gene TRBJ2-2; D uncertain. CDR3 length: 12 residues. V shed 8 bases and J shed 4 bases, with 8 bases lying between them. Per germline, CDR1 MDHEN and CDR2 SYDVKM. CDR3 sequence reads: CASHTGTGELFF. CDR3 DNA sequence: TGTGCCAGCCATACGGGCACCGGGGAGCTGTTTTTT.

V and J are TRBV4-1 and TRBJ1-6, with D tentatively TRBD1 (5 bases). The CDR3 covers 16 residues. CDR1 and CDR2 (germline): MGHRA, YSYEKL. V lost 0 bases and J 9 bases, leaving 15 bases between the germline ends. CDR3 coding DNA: TGCGCCAGCAGCCAAGATTGGCAGGGTAGGAGTTCACCCCTCCACTTT. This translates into CASSQDWQGRSSPLHF.

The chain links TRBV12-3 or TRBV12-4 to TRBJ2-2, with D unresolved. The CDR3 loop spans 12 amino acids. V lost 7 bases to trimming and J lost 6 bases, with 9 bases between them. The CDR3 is CASTLFAGELFF. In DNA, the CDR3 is TGTGCCAGCACCTTATTCGCCGGGGAGCTGTTTTTT.

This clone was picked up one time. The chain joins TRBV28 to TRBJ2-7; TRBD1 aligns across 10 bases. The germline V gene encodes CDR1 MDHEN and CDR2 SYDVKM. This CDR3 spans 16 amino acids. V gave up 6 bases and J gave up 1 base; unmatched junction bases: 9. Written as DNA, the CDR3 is TGTGCCAGCAGCCTCTGGGGGACAGGGGCTTCCTACGAGCAGTACTTC. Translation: CASSLWGTGASYEQYF.

The CDR3 coding sequence is TGTGCCATCAGTGAGTGGGGGCGAGAGCAGTACTTC. Protein: CAISEWGREQYF. The chain couples TRBV10-3 to TRBJ2-7, with D possibly TRBD1 on 6 matching bases. V was cut by 1 base and J by 7 bases, with 8 bases left in between. The CDR3 covers 12 residues. Germline-derived CDR1 and CDR2 are ENHRY and SYGVKD.

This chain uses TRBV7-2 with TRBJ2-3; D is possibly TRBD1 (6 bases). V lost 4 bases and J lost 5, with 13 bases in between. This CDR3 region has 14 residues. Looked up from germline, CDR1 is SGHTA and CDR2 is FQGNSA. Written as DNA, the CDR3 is TGTGCCAGCAGCTCCACAGGGCCGAGAGATACGCAGTATTTT. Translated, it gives CASSSTGPRDTQYF.